This is a list of T cell receptor beta chains from one sample in a study of HIV-infected children after antiretroviral therapy interruption. A single record per CDR3 protein comes from TCRdb applying MiXCR to the 3' RACE reads. This sample yields about 15,000 distinct CDR3 sequences, of which around 3.2% are seen a single time; approximately 5.4% belongs to the top ten. The sequenced sample was CD45RA+ CD4+ T cells from PBMCs, obtained from a donor given antiretroviral therapy, either interrupted or continuous. These receptors all stem from a child between 2 and 17 years old with HIV. Each CDR3 is given with its conserved first and last residue. The order of the fields is V gene, J gene, clone size, CDR3 length, D gene, CDR3 protein, CDR3 DNA. The D gene is left open where the match is weak. Where a row states a size, it is once, few, many or the class of an expanded clone; other rows omit it.

v_gene: TRBV6-1
j_gene: TRBJ2-2
abundance: many
len: 13
d_gene: .
CDR3aa: CASSGRGAGELFF
CDR3nt: TGTGCCAGCAGTGGAAGAGGAGCCGGGGAGCTGTTTTTT

v_gene: TRBV12-3/TRBV12-4
j_gene: TRBJ2-3
abundance: many
len: 14
d_gene: .
CDR3aa: CASSTTEYTDTQYF
CDR3nt: TGTGCCAGCAGCACGACTGAGTACACAGATACGCAGTATTTT

v_gene: TRBV12-3/TRBV12-4
j_gene: TRBJ2-6
abundance: medium-sized
len: 15
d_gene: .
CDR3aa: CASSWQGLEANVLTF
CDR3nt: TGTGCCAGCAGTTGGCAAGGGCTGGAGGCCAACGTCCTGACTTTC

v_gene: TRBV5-6
j_gene: TRBJ2-7
abundance: many
len: 15
d_gene: .
CDR3aa: CASSLAGYRSYEQYF
CDR3nt: TGTGCCAGCAGCTTGGCCGGTTACAGGTCCTACGAGCAGTACTTC

v_gene: TRBV12-3/TRBV12-4
j_gene: TRBJ2-6
abundance: many
len: 15
d_gene: TRBD2
CDR3aa: CASSATSAGANVLTF
CDR3nt: TGTGCCAGCAGTGCTACTAGCGCTGGGGCCAACGTCCTGACTTTC

v_gene: TRBV27
j_gene: TRBJ2-2
abundance: many
len: 14
d_gene: TRBD1
CDR3aa: CASSLQTGTGELFF
CDR3nt: TGTGCCAGCAGTTTGCAGACAGGGACCGGGGAGCTGTTTTTT

v_gene: TRBV20-1
j_gene: TRBJ2-7
abundance: .
len: 14
d_gene: .
CDR3aa: CSARDSTALYEQYF
CDR3nt: TGCAGTGCTAGAGATAGTACAGCACTTTACGAGCAGTACTTC

v_gene: TRBV7-2
j_gene: TRBJ2-3
abundance: many
len: 13
d_gene: .
CDR3aa: CASSSDRSDTQYF
CDR3nt: TGTGCCAGCAGCTCCGATCGGTCAGATACGCAGTATTTT

v_gene: TRBV19
j_gene: TRBJ1-5
abundance: many
len: 18
d_gene: .
CDR3aa: CATKISTDGSSWNQPQHF
CDR3nt: TGTGCCACGAAAATTAGCACGGACGGTTCAAGTTGGAATCAGCCCCAGCATTTT

v_gene: TRBV20-1
j_gene: TRBJ1-1
abundance: many
len: 12
d_gene: .
CDR3aa: CSAEAMNTEAFF
CDR3nt: TGCAGTGCTGAGGCGATGAACACTGAAGCTTTCTTT

v_gene: TRBV20-1
j_gene: TRBJ1-5
abundance: many
len: 14
d_gene: TRBD1
CDR3aa: CSARETGIYQPQHF
CDR3nt: TGCAGTGCTAGAGAGACAGGGATATATCAGCCCCAGCATTTT

v_gene: TRBV28
j_gene: TRBJ2-3
abundance: many
len: 15
d_gene: TRBD1
CDR3aa: CASSHGTGRRDTQYF
CDR3nt: TGTGCCAGCAGTCACGGGACAGGTCGTAGAGATACGCAGTATTTT

v_gene: TRBV28
j_gene: TRBJ1-4
abundance: many
len: 14
d_gene: .
CDR3aa: CASSSREENEKLFF
CDR3nt: TGTGCCAGTAGTAGCAGGGAGGAGAATGAAAAACTGTTTTTT

v_gene: TRBV2
j_gene: TRBJ2-4
abundance: many
len: 13
d_gene: .
CDR3aa: CASSASAKNIQYF
CDR3nt: TGTGCCAGCAGTGCTTCAGCCAAAAACATTCAGTACTTC

v_gene: TRBV2
j_gene: TRBJ2-5
abundance: many
len: 17
d_gene: TRBD2
CDR3aa: CASSEDPGLNVAKTQYF
CDR3nt: TGTGCCAGCAGTGAAGATCCGGGACTAAACGTGGCGAAGACCCAGTACTTC

v_gene: TRBV27
j_gene: TRBJ2-7
abundance: .
len: 13
d_gene: .
CDR3aa: CASRGFGWVEQYF
CDR3nt: TGTGCCAGCAGGGGATTTGGGTGGGTCGAGCAGTACTTC

v_gene: TRBV12-3/TRBV12-4
j_gene: TRBJ2-1
abundance: medium-sized
len: 21
d_gene: TRBD2
CDR3aa: CASSLRSGLAGVGRSYNEQFF
CDR3nt: TGTGCCAGCAGTTTAAGGTCTGGGCTAGCGGGAGTTGGGCGGTCCTACAATGAGCAGTTCTTC

v_gene: TRBV28
j_gene: TRBJ1-5
abundance: .
len: 14
d_gene: .
CDR3aa: CASSLTSGDQPQHF
CDR3nt: TGTGCCAGCAGCTTAACGTCAGGGGATCAGCCCCAGCATTTT

v_gene: TRBV6-6
j_gene: TRBJ2-5
abundance: many
len: 17
d_gene: .
CDR3aa: CASGEAWGGSNQDTQYF
CDR3nt: TGTGCCAGCGGCGAGGCTTGGGGGGGCTCTAACCAAGACACCCAGTACTTT

v_gene: TRBV12-3/TRBV12-4
j_gene: TRBJ2-1
abundance: many
len: 17
d_gene: TRBD2
CDR3aa: CASSSPLAGGPYNEQFF
CDR3nt: TGTGCCAGCAGTTCCCCACTAGCGGGGGGACCCTACAATGAGCAGTTCTTC

v_gene: TRBV7-4
j_gene: TRBJ1-1
abundance: few
len: 15
d_gene: .
CDR3aa: CASSLEQGANTEVFF
CDR3nt: TGTGCAAGCAGCTTAGAACAGGGTGCAAACACAGAAGTCTTCTTT

v_gene: TRBV5-4
j_gene: TRBJ2-7
abundance: many
len: 14
d_gene: .
CDR3aa: CASSLETGPYEQYF
CDR3nt: TGTGCCAGCAGCTTGGAAACAGGACCCTACGAGCAGTACTTC

v_gene: TRBV2
j_gene: TRBJ1-1
abundance: medium-sized
len: 14
d_gene: .
CDR3aa: CASSLTGPNTEAFF
CDR3nt: TGTGCCAGCAGCCTTACCGGACCAAACACTGAAGCTTTCTTT

v_gene: TRBV7-2
j_gene: TRBJ1-5
abundance: medium-sized
len: 13
d_gene: .
CDR3aa: CASSLESGQPQHF
CDR3nt: TGTGCCAGCAGCTTAGAATCGGGCCAGCCCCAGCATTTT

v_gene: TRBV3-1
j_gene: TRBJ2-2
abundance: many
len: 21
d_gene: .
CDR3aa: CASISCLGHWAGLSNTGELFF
CDR3nt: TGTGCCAGCATCTCTTGCCTAGGTCACTGGGCAGGCCTTTCGAACACCGGGGAGCTGTTTTTT

v_gene: TRBV5-6
j_gene: TRBJ1-2
abundance: many
len: 15
d_gene: .
CDR3aa: CASSPGGGGIYGYTF
CDR3nt: TGTGCCAGCAGCCCAGGTGGTGGAGGTATCTATGGCTACACCTTC

v_gene: TRBV6-1
j_gene: TRBJ1-2
abundance: many
len: 14
d_gene: TRBD1
CDR3aa: CASSERDRGYGYTF
CDR3nt: TGTGCCAGCAGTGAACGGGACAGGGGATATGGCTACACCTTC

v_gene: TRBV10-2
j_gene: TRBJ2-4
abundance: many
len: 15
d_gene: .
CDR3aa: CASGEWGGAQNTLYF
CDR3nt: TGTGCCAGCGGTGAATGGGGGGGCGCCCAAAACACCTTGTACTTT

v_gene: TRBV20-1
j_gene: TRBJ2-2
abundance: many
len: 16
d_gene: .
CDR3aa: CSARDSRLDQAGELFF
CDR3nt: TGCAGTGCTAGAGATTCAAGACTAGATCAGGCCGGGGAGCTGTTTTTT

v_gene: TRBV7-2
j_gene: TRBJ2-3
abundance: many
len: 15
d_gene: .
CDR3aa: CASSLDPSPRATQYF
CDR3nt: TGTGCCAGCAGCTTAGACCCCTCACCTCGGGCTACGCAGTATTTT

v_gene: TRBV29-1
j_gene: TRBJ2-1
abundance: many
len: 15
d_gene: TRBD2
CDR3aa: CSVQGSGASYNEQFF
CDR3nt: TGCAGCGTTCAGGGTAGCGGGGCCTCCTACAATGAGCAGTTCTTC

v_gene: TRBV30
j_gene: TRBJ1-6
abundance: many
len: 13
d_gene: .
CDR3aa: CAWTARNDSPLHF
CDR3nt: TGTGCCTGGACGGCCAGGAACGACTCACCCCTCCACTTT

v_gene: TRBV6-5
j_gene: TRBJ2-3
abundance: many
len: 15
d_gene: .
CDR3aa: CASSSQGGWTDTQYF
CDR3nt: TGTGCCAGCAGTTCACAGGGAGGTTGGACAGATACGCAGTATTTT

v_gene: TRBV4-2
j_gene: TRBJ2-7
abundance: many
len: 13
d_gene: .
CDR3aa: CASSQERGDEQYF
CDR3nt: TGTGCCAGCAGCCAAGAGAGGGGTGACGAGCAGTACTTC

v_gene: TRBV28
j_gene: TRBJ2-2
abundance: many
len: 10
d_gene: .
CDR3aa: CASESGELFF
CDR3nt: TGTGCCAGCGAATCGGGGGAGCTGTTTTTT

v_gene: TRBV2
j_gene: TRBJ1-1
abundance: many
len: 15
d_gene: .
CDR3aa: CASSEAHPDNTEAFF
CDR3nt: TGTGCCAGCAGTGAAGCGCACCCAGATAACACTGAAGCTTTCTTT

v_gene: TRBV12-3/TRBV12-4
j_gene: TRBJ2-7
abundance: few
len: 15
d_gene: TRBD1
CDR3aa: CASKRGTGEDYEQYF
CDR3nt: TGTGCCAGCAAAAGGGGGACAGGGGAAGACTACGAGCAGTACTTC

v_gene: TRBV12-3/TRBV12-4
j_gene: TRBJ1-2
abundance: many
len: 12
d_gene: .
CDR3aa: CASSLEQYGYTF
CDR3nt: TGTGCCAGCAGCCTGGAACAGTATGGCTACACCTTC

v_gene: TRBV20-1
j_gene: TRBJ1-5
abundance: medium-sized
len: 14
d_gene: .
CDR3aa: CSASPEGSNQPQHF
CDR3nt: TGCAGTGCTTCTCCAGAGGGTAGCAATCAGCCCCAGCATTTT

v_gene: TRBV30
j_gene: TRBJ2-1
abundance: medium-sized
len: 15
d_gene: TRBD1
CDR3aa: CAWSLGTGDYAEQFF
CDR3nt: TGTGCCTGGAGTCTCGGGACAGGGGACTATGCTGAGCAGTTCTTC

v_gene: TRBV4-1
j_gene: TRBJ2-7
abundance: many
len: 17
d_gene: .
CDR3aa: CASSQAPRTNPTYEQYF
CDR3nt: TGCGCCAGCAGCCAGGCCCCCCGGACAAACCCCACCTACGAGCAGTACTTC

v_gene: TRBV5-1
j_gene: TRBJ1-2
abundance: many
len: 14
d_gene: .
CDR3aa: CASSFPSANYGYTF
CDR3nt: TGCGCCAGCAGCTTCCCCTCAGCTAACTATGGCTACACCTTC

v_gene: TRBV5-1
j_gene: TRBJ2-7
abundance: medium-sized
len: 12
d_gene: .
CDR3aa: CASRFDSYEQYF
CDR3nt: TGCGCCAGCAGATTCGACTCCTACGAGCAGTACTTC

v_gene: TRBV19
j_gene: TRBJ2-7
abundance: many
len: 12
d_gene: .
CDR3aa: CASISSTYEQYF
CDR3nt: TGTGCCAGTATCTCAAGTACCTACGAGCAGTACTTC

v_gene: TRBV12-3/TRBV12-4
j_gene: TRBJ2-3
abundance: many
len: 14
d_gene: .
CDR3aa: CASSFPGAADTQYF
CDR3nt: TGTGCCAGCAGTTTTCCCGGGGCAGCAGATACGCAGTATTTT